The 21 T cell receptor beta chains listed next were all sequenced from one sample in a study of blood T cell repertoires in COVID-19. Profiling relied on immunoSEQ multiplex PCR, and the TCRdb table lists in-frame clones only, not all of them. The sample shows a few hundred thousand clones, roughly 87% of them seen only once. The sample taken for sequencing was peripheral blood. These receptors came from a man aged 18-30 years with active or convalescent COVID-19.

The CDR3 sequence: CASSEAQGNSPLHF. The CDR3 region has the DNA TGTGCCAGCAGTGAAGCCCAGGGGAATTCACCCCTCCACTTT. The chain recombines TRBV2 with TRBJ1-6; D is perhaps TRBD1 (6 bases). CDR1 SNHLY and CDR2 FYNNEI come from the germline V gene. The CDR3 length is 14 residues. Trimming pared 0 bases from V and 7 bases from J, leaving 7 bases between.

The chain employs TRBV19 and TRBJ1-1, with 7 bases identical to TRBD1. Per the germline V gene, CDR1 is LNHDA and CDR2 is SQIVND (reference sequence). With 5 bases clipped from V and 0 bases from J, the junction kept 9 bases outside the gene matches. The CDR3 spans 16 residues. The CDR3 spells CASSVTRTGMNTEAFF. The CDR3 DNA is TGTGCCAGTAGTGTTACTCGGACAGGTATGAACACTGAAGCTTTCTTT.

CDR3 protein: CASSSTPGQGKYEQYF. DNA for the CDR3: TGTGCCAGCAGCTCGACGCCGGGACAGGGGAAGTACGAGCAGTACTTC. V is TRBV14 and J is TRBJ2-7; 10 nucleotides agree with TRBD1. Germline loops: CDR1 SGHDN, CDR2 FVKESK. The CDR3 is 16 residues long. Unmatched junction bases numbered 11, after V lost 5 bases and J lost 4 bases.

The J gene is TRBJ1-3, the V gene TRBV19; D gene unclear. The CDR3 length is 13 residues. Germline assignment: CDR1 LNHDA and CDR2 SQIVND (reference sequence). V gave up 7 bases and J gave up 0 bases, with 7 bases separating them. CDR3 nucleotides: TGTGCCAGTAAAGAGATCTCTGGAAACACCATATATTTT. Translating it yields CASKEISGNTIYF.

This clone was seen just once. The CDR3 sequence is CATLPFANTGELFF. CDR3 in DNA: TGTGCCACCCTACCCTTCGCGAACACCGGGGAGCTGTTTTTT. J is TRBJ2-2 and V is TRBV27, with unresolved D. V shed 10 bases and J shed 0 bases, with 12 bases lying between them. CDR1 MNHEY and CDR2 SMNVEV come from the germline V gene (reference sequence). The CDR3 is made up of 14 amino acids.

The V gene is TRBV5-1, the J gene TRBJ1-6, with 11 positions matching TRBD1. Germline CDR1 SGHRS, CDR2 YFSETQ. The CDR3 runs to 14 residues. V shed 7 bases, J shed 6 bases, and the junction held 3 bases outside the gene matches. CDR3 in DNA: TGCGCCAGCGGACAGGGGGCCAGTAATTCACCCCTCCACTTT. Translating it yields CASGQGASNSPLHF.

The chain has TRBV7-2 and TRBJ2-1; the D gene is possibly TRBD2 (7 bases). The V and J ends lost 1 base and 5 bases respectively, with 12 bases between them. CDR1 and CDR2 (germline): SGHTA, FQGNSA. This CDR3 has 15 amino acids. This chain's CDR3 is CASSLEGGGHNEQFF. In DNA, the CDR3 is TGTGCCAGCAGCTTAGAAGGGGGGGGGCACAATGAGCAGTTCTTC.

J is TRBJ1-5 and V is TRBV6-5; the D gene is possibly TRBD1 (6 bases). The CDR3 is made up of 14 amino acids. Germline CDR1 MNHEY, CDR2 SVGAGI. Trimming removed 4 bases from V and 5 bases from J, with 12 bases in between. The CDR3 nucleotides are TGTGCCAGCAGTTCTGGCAGGGGAGATCAGCCCCAGCATTTT. This encodes CASSSGRGDQPQHF.

The chain employs TRBV4-1 and TRBJ1-2; tentative D call: TRBD1 (6 bases). The CDR3 runs 15 residues. Germline V CDR1 and CDR2: MGHRA, YSYEKL. Trimming shortened V by 1 base and J by 2 bases, and 11 bases separated the two germline ends. The DNA of the CDR3 is TGCGCCAGCAGCCAAGGGCAGGGGCCCAACTATGGCTACACCTTC. It codes for CASSQGQGPNYGYTF.

The chain uses TRBV4-1 and TRBJ2-7; 8 positions agree with TRBD2. This CDR3 region has 16 residues. From germline, CDR1 is MGHRA and CDR2 YSYEKL. Losses at the gene ends were 3 bases for V and 1 base for J; bases not matched to a gene: 8. The chain's CDR3 is CASSHTSGRKSYEQYF. CDR3 sequence (DNA): TGCGCCAGCAGCCATACAAGCGGGAGAAAATCCTACGAGCAGTACTTC.

The chain joins TRBV6-2 or TRBV6-3 to TRBJ1-6; 7 bases are shared with TRBD1. Germline V gives CDR1 MNHEY, CDR2 SVGEGT. The CDR3 has 15 residues. V lost 0 bases, J lost 5 bases, and 1 base stayed unmatched. CDR3 coding DNA: TGTGCCAGCAGTTACTCCGGGACAGATAATTCACCCCTCCACTTT. It is translated as CASSYSGTDNSPLHF.

The chain uses TRBV7-9 and TRBJ2-5; 10 positions agree with TRBD2. Germline-derived CDR1 and CDR2 are SEHNR and FQNEAQ (reference sequence). The V and J ends lost 5 bases and 5 bases, in that order; junction bases with no gene match: 14. The CDR3 sequence is 17 residues long. The CDR3 protein is CASSGGWTSGWGETQYF. As DNA, the CDR3 is TGTGCCAGCAGCGGAGGGTGGACTAGCGGTTGGGGGGAGACCCAGTACTTC.

V usage is TRBV27 and J usage is TRBJ2-1; 12 bases match TRBD2. From germline, CDR1 is MNHEY and CDR2 SMNVEV (reference sequence). V shed 3 bases and J 6 bases; nucleotides not matched to a gene: 12. The CDR3 has 18 amino acids. The CDR3 reads CASSFALAGGLGVNEQFF. CDR3 nucleotides: TGTGCCAGCAGTTTCGCGCTAGCGGGGGGGCTGGGGGTCAATGAGCAGTTCTTC.

The chain has TRBV6-5 and TRBJ2-7; 7 nucleotides match TRBD2. There are 14 residues in the CDR3. The ends lost 7 bases at V and 0 bases at J; junction bases unmatched: 6. Germline-derived CDR1 and CDR2 are MNHEY and SVGAGI. The CDR3 spells CASNQAGSSYEQYF. The CDR3 DNA reads as TGTGCCAGCAACCAAGCGGGATCCTCCTACGAGCAGTACTTC.

V gene TRBV5-6 combines with J gene TRBJ2-7; tentatively, D is TRBD2 (7 bases). Deletions cut 0 bases from V and 3 bases from J, with 16 bases between. Germline CDR1 SGHDT, CDR2 YYEEEE. The CDR3 consists of 16 residues. This chain's CDR3 is CASSLEMTGGIYEQYF. In DNA form, the CDR3 reads TGTGCCAGCAGCTTGGAGATGACGGGGGGCATCTACGAGCAGTACTTC.

V usage is TRBV6-6 and J usage is TRBJ2-7; 8 bases align to TRBD1. Trimming at V came to 6 bases and at J to 7 bases, leaving 11 bases not matched to a gene. This CDR3 is 14 amino acids long. The germline V gene has CDR1 MNHNY and CDR2 SVGAGI (reference sequence). CDR3 loop: CASRHARGLGEQYF. The CDR3 DNA is TGTGCCAGCAGGCACGCCAGGGGGCTTGGGGAGCAGTACTTC.

The rearrangement uses TRBV7-2 and TRBJ2-7; tentatively, D is TRBD1 (6 bases). Germline V gene lookup returns CDR1 SGHTA and CDR2 FQGNSA. Trimming took 5 bases from V and 9 from J, leaving 11 bases between them. The CDR3 contains 11 residues. The CDR3 nucleotides are TGTGCCAGCAGCGAAACAGGGCGGCAGTACTTC. Residues: CASSETGRQYF.

This clone appeared a single time. The rearrangement joins TRBV19 to TRBJ2-3, with 9 bases matching TRBD1. V shed 4 bases, J shed 6 bases, and the junction held 14 bases outside the gene matches. The CDR3 spans 17 residues. In germline, CDR1 is LNHDA, CDR2 SQIVND (reference sequence). DNA of the CDR3: TGTGCCAGTAGTAGCATAACCCCACAGGGGGCAAGTGATACGCAGTATTTT. Its translation: CASSSITPQGASDTQYF.

This clone was counted once. The chain links TRBV29-1 to TRBJ2-3, with TRBD2 matching 9 bases. CDR3 length: 15 residues. V lost 6 bases to trimming and J lost 5 bases; unmatched junction nucleotides: 12. Germline CDR1 and CDR2: SQVTM and ANQGSEA. The CDR3 protein is CSVRWASGIGDTQYF. In nucleotides, the CDR3 is TGCAGCGTCCGGTGGGCTAGCGGGATTGGAGATACGCAGTATTTT.

This chain links TRBV7-8 with TRBJ2-1; 7 bases map to TRBD2. Looked up from germline, CDR1 is SGHVS and CDR2 is FQNEAQ. The CDR3 length is 17 residues. The ends lost 5 bases at V and 3 bases at J; junction bases unmatched: 13. Here the CDR3 DNA reads TGTGCCAGCAGCGATACTAGCGCTCAATTGGTCTACAATGAGCAGTTCTTC. Its protein product is CASSDTSAQLVYNEQFF.

CDR3 in amino acids: CASSPSRDRGKLFF. CDR3 nucleotides: TGTGCCAGCAGCCCGTCCCGGGACAGGGGAAAACTGTTTTTT. The rearrangement links TRBV16 to TRBJ1-4; 10 bases are a match to TRBD1. Unmatched junction bases numbered 6, after V lost 4 bases and J lost 10 bases. The CDR3 has 14 amino acids. Germline loops: CDR1 KGHSY, CDR2 FQNENV. The variable domain in full, completed from reference TRBV16 and TRBJ1-4, reads GEEVAQTPKHLVRGEGQKAKLYCAPIKGHSYVFWYQQVLKNEFKFLISFQNENVFDETGMPKERFSAKCLPNSPCSLEIQATKLEDSAVYFCASSPSRDRGKLFFGSGTQLSVL.